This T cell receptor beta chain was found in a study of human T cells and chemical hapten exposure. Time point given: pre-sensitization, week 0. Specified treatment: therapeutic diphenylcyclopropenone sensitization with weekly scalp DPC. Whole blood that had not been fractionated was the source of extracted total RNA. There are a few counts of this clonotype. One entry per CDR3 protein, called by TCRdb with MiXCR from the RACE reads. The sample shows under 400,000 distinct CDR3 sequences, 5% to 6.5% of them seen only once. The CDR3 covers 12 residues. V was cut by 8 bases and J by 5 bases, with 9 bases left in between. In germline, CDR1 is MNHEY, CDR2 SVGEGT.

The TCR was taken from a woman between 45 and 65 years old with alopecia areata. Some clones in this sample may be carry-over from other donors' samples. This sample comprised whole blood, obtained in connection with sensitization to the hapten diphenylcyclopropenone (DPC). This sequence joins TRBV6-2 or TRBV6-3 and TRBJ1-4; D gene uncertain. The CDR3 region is CASRSVNEKLFF. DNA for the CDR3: TGTGCCAGCCGTTCGGTGAATGAAAAACTGTTTTTT.